One and the same sample provided the 3 T cell receptor beta chains below, sequenced in a study of blood T cells in healthy people across ages. A second roughly 6 to 12 cycle PCR used barcoded and J-beta primers. TCRdb itself ran the 5' RACE reads through MiXCR, one entry per CDR3 protein. This table has fewer than 2,000,000 distinct CDR3 sequences, about two fifths appearing once. Sequencing input: blood. The receptors here all came from a human donor in good health.

The gene calls are TRBV28 and TRBJ2-7; maybe TRBD1 (6 bases). The CDR3 totals 15 residues. Trimming took off 6 bases at V and 3 bases at J, with 18 bases between the two ends. CDR1 MDHEN and CDR2 SYDVKM come from the germline V gene. The CDR3, as DNA: TGTGCCAGCAGGGGGTGGGGTCAGGGGCGCTACGAGCAGTACTTC. Its translation is CASRGWGQGRYEQYF.

This clonotype was observed a handful of times. The CDR3 nucleotides read TGTGCCAGCAGCTTAAGCCGAGAGGCGACCCAGTACTTC. Translating gives CASSLSREATQYF. The chain recombines TRBV7-6 with TRBJ2-5; D remains ambiguous. Germline-derived CDR1 and CDR2 are SGHVS and FNYEAQ. The V and J ends lost 2 bases and 7 bases respectively, with 11 bases between them. The CDR3 has 13 residues.

The chain joins TRBV19 to TRBJ1-2; D may be TRBD1 (6 bases). Germline assignment: CDR1 LNHDA and CDR2 SQIVND (reference sequence). Trimming took 6 bases from V and 2 from J, leaving 13 bases between them. CDR3 size: 14 residues. CDR3 coding DNA: TGTGCCAGTAGAAACCAGGGGAGGAACTATGGCTACACCTTC. Translated: CASRNQGRNYGYTF.